This T cell receptor beta chain was identified in a study of metastatic and nonmetastatic thyroid tumors. About the study: Peripheral blood and tumor or nodule samples from malignant and benign thyroid patients were compared.

The study, taken as a whole, reports: Benign nodules reportedly had significantly lower TCR beta diversity than malignant thyroid tumors in blood and tumor.

Many counts were recorded for this clone. Its antigen is still unknown. MiXCR re-clonotyped the PCR reads for TCRdb. This sample carries fewer than 40,000 clones, over 14% of them seen once, and the ten largest clones take over 15%. V shed 4 bases and J 4 bases; nucleotides not matched to a gene: 3. CDR3 length: 15 residues. Germline V gene lookup returns CDR1 MGHRA and CDR2 YSYEKL. Every patient underwent thyroid surgery untreated. This clonotype was obtained from a male donor with papillary thyroid cancer or a benign thyroid nodule (not recorded which). Some clones in this sample may be carry-over from other donors' samples. V gene TRBV4-1 combines with J gene TRBJ2-7; 14 bases agree with TRBD2. Sequences were obtained from blood. CDR3: CASSLGTSGRYEQYF. The CDR3 coding sequence is TGCGCCAGCAGCCTCGGGACTAGCGGGAGATACGAGCAGTACTTC.